Listed below are T cell receptor beta chains from one sample, sequenced in a study of blood T cell repertoires in COVID-19. Assay used: immunoSEQ multiplex PCR; TCRdb lists only in-frame clones, some missing. The sample holds about 25,000 clones, roughly 88% seen once. The sample was peripheral blood. These TCRs come from a man in his 70s with acute or convalescent COVID-19. Both conserved end residues are part of each CDR3. D genes are given only for firm matches. Rows give clone size only sometimes, using once, few, many, or a class for an expanded clone.

TGCGCCAGCAGCAAAAGGACAGTCAACTACGAGCAGTACTTC	CASSKRTVNYEQYF	-	TRBJ2-7	TRBV5-1	-	14
TGTGCCAGCAGCTTAGGACAGGGGGATAATTCACCCCTCCACTTT	CASSLGQGDNSPLHF	-	TRBJ1-6	TRBV7-2	TRBD1	15
TGCGCCAGCAGCCCCCAGACTAGCGGGGGATCCTACGAGCAGTACTTC	CASSPQTSGGSYEQYF	-	TRBJ2-7	TRBV5-1	TRBD2	16
TGTGCCAGCAGCCAAGATTCTGACAGGATCTCTGGAAACACCATATATTTT	CASSQDSDRISGNTIYF	-	TRBJ1-3	TRBV3-1/TRBV3-2	-	17
TGCGCCAGCAGCTTGCAGGGGGCAGGTAATGAGCAGTTCTTC	CASSLQGAGNEQFF	-	TRBJ2-1	TRBV5-1	TRBD1	14
TGTGCCAGCAGCCCGACTAGCGGGAGGGCTTTCGGCAATGAGCAGTTCTTC	CASSPTSGRAFGNEQFF	-	TRBJ2-1	TRBV5-4	TRBD2	17
TGTGCCAGCAGTTCGGGACTAGCGGGATCCTACGAGCAGTACTTC	CASSSGLAGSYEQYF	-	TRBJ2-7	TRBV27	TRBD2	15
TGTGCCAGCAGTTTAGGTGGGCCCAAGGAAAAACTGTTTTTT	CASSLGGPKEKLFF	-	TRBJ1-4	TRBV28	-	14
TGTGCCAGCAGCCGCCTCGGGGGTCCCTACAATGAGCAGTTCTTC	CASSRLGGPYNEQFF	-	TRBJ2-1	TRBV14	-	15
TGCGCCAGCACCCAGGGGAGGGCGGAGGAGACCCAGTACTTC	CASTQGRAEETQYF	once	TRBJ2-5	TRBV5-1	-	14
TGTGCCAGCAGTTCAGCAGGGTATGAGCAGTTCTTC	CASSSAGYEQFF	-	TRBJ2-1	TRBV28	-	12
TGCGCCAGCAGCCAAGATCTCGGGACAGGGACCTACGAGCAGTACTTC	CASSQDLGTGTYEQYF	-	TRBJ2-7	TRBV4-3	TRBD1	16
TGTGCCAGTAGTATAGGGGACATAACGTCAGAAGCTTTCTTT	CASSIGDITSEAFF	-	TRBJ1-1	TRBV19	-	14
TGTGCCAGCCTACCAACGGCGGAGGGCGGGGAGCTGTTTTTT	CASLPTAEGGELFF	-	TRBJ2-2	TRBV21-1	-	14
TGTGCCAGCAGCTCACAGCGGGGGGGGGATTACGAGCAGTACTTC	CASSSQRGGDYEQYF	-	TRBJ2-7	TRBV13	TRBD2	15
TGTGCCAGCAGTTACCGATACAGGGGCTCTGGAAACACCATATATTTT	CASSYRYRGSGNTIYF	-	TRBJ1-3	TRBV6-5	TRBD1	16
TGTGCCACCCATAACTATGGCTACACCTTC	CATHNYGYTF	-	TRBJ1-2	TRBV24-1	-	10
TGTGCCAGCAGCTCTCTTAGCGAGAACCAATACTACGAGCAGTACTTC	CASSSLSENQYYEQYF	-	TRBJ2-7	TRBV28	-	16
TGTGCCAGCAGCCCCAAGGAGTCTTATGGCTACACCTTC	CASSPKESYGYTF	-	TRBJ1-2	TRBV21-1	-	13
TGTGCCAGCCGACTTGGATACGAGCAGTACTTC	CASRLGYEQYF	-	TRBJ2-7	TRBV28	-	11
TGTGCCAGCAGCCAAGGGACAGGGGGAGATACGCAGTATTTT	CASSQGTGGDTQYF	once	TRBJ2-3	TRBV7-9	TRBD1	14
TGTGCCCGACAACGGACTAGAAGCTCCTACAATGAGCAGTTCTTC	CARQRTRSSYNEQFF	-	TRBJ2-1	TRBV2	TRBD2	15
TGTGCCAGCAGTTTAACAGAGAGCACAGATACGCAGTATTTT	CASSLTESTDTQYF	few	TRBJ2-3	TRBV27	-	14
TGTGCCACCAGTGGCGCAGACAGGGTTCATGGCTACACCTTC	CATSGADRVHGYTF	once	TRBJ1-2	TRBV24-1	TRBD1	14
TGTGCCAGCAGTCCCTCGGACAGTACTCTCTCTGGAAACACCATATATTTT	CASSPSDSTLSGNTIYF	-	TRBJ1-3	TRBV27	-	17
TGTGCCAGCAGCCCTACCGAATGGAACACTGAAGCTTTCTTT	CASSPTEWNTEAFF	once	TRBJ1-1	TRBV7-2	-	14
TGTGCCAGCAGTTCTATGAGCCACACCGGGGAGCTGTTTTTT	CASSSMSHTGELFF	-	TRBJ2-2	TRBV3-1/TRBV3-2	-	14
TGTGCCAGTAGTATTGGGGGGTCCGCCTACGAGCAGTACTTC	CASSIGGSAYEQYF	-	TRBJ2-7	TRBV19	-	14
TGTGCCAGCAGCTTCCTAGCGGGAGTTACAGCCGGGGAGCTGTTTTTT	CASSFLAGVTAGELFF	-	TRBJ2-2	TRBV7-2	TRBD2	16
TGTGCCAGCAGCTCACTAGCGGGGGGATACAATGAGCAGTTCTTC	CASSSLAGGYNEQFF	-	TRBJ2-1	TRBV7-8	TRBD2	15
TGTGCCAGCAGCTTTCCCCGTGAGACCCAGTACTTC	CASSFPRETQYF	-	TRBJ2-5	TRBV7-2	-	12
TGTGCCAGCAGTTTATTTGGCTCAGGGGGTTCGGCCTACGAGCAGTACTTC	CASSLFGSGGSAYEQYF	-	TRBJ2-7	TRBV28	TRBD1	17
TGTGCCAGCAGCGTAAGCGGGGTGGGCGGGACCAGCTACAATGAGCAGTTCTTC	CASSVSGVGGTSYNEQFF	-	TRBJ2-1	TRBV9	TRBD2	18
TGTGCCAGCAGCGCCGGGACTAGCGGTCCCACAGATACGCAGTATTTT	CASSAGTSGPTDTQYF	-	TRBJ2-3	TRBV7-2	TRBD2	16
TGTGCCAGCAGTTTTGAGGCAGGGTCTGGAAACACCATATATTTT	CASSFEAGSGNTIYF	-	TRBJ1-3	TRBV6-5	-	15
TGTGCCAGCAATTCCGGGACAGGGGTCTCACCCCTCCACTTT	CASNSGTGVSPLHF	few	TRBJ1-6	TRBV28	TRBD1	14
TGTGCCAGCAGTCCCGGCAGGGGGCCCTACGAGCAGTACTTC	CASSPGRGPYEQYF	-	TRBJ2-7	TRBV6-5	TRBD1	14
TGTGCCAGCAGAAAGACAGGGTTGGACGAGCAGTTCTTC	CASRKTGLDEQFF	-	TRBJ2-1	TRBV27	TRBD1	13
TGTGCCACCGCGACAGGGCCCACAGATACGCAGTATTTT	CATATGPTDTQYF	-	TRBJ2-3	TRBV7-3	TRBD1	13
TGTGCCAGCAGCAGACTAGCGGGAGGGGAGGAGACCCAGTACTTC	CASSRLAGGEETQYF	-	TRBJ2-5	TRBV7-2	TRBD2	15
TGTGCCAGCACCGTGACTAGCGGGATTTCTAATGAGCAGTTCTTC	CASTVTSGISNEQFF	few	TRBJ2-1	TRBV6-5	TRBD2	15
TGTGCCAGCAGCGCCGGACAGGGTTCCCCCTACTACAATGAGCAGTTCTTC	CASSAGQGSPYYNEQFF	-	TRBJ2-1	TRBV11-2	TRBD1	17
TGTGCCAGTACTCCGGTCCTGGGGGCGAAGGAGCAGTACTTC	CASTPVLGAKEQYF	-	TRBJ2-7	TRBV19	-	14
TGTGCCAGCAGCCAAGGACTAGCGGGAGGAACAGATACGCAGTATTTT	CASSQGLAGGTDTQYF	-	TRBJ2-3	TRBV7-3	TRBD2	16
TGTGCAAGTCGCTTCCGGGAGTTTAGGTCATACGAAGCTTTCTTT	CASRFREFRSYEAFF	-	TRBJ1-1	TRBV12-2	-	15
TGTGCCAGCAGTTACCCCGGCGCAGGGGACTATGGCTACACCTTC	CASSYPGAGDYGYTF	-	TRBJ1-2	TRBV6-5	-	15
TGTGCCAGCAGTGAATTTCTTAGCGGGGGTTCCTACGAGCAGTACTTC	CASSEFLSGGSYEQYF	-	TRBJ2-7	TRBV25-1	TRBD2	16
TGTGCCAGCAGTCCCCTCGGGACAGACTACAATGAGCAGTTCTTC	CASSPLGTDYNEQFF	-	TRBJ2-1	TRBV6-6	TRBD1	15